A single sample is the source of the 32 T cell receptor beta chains below, sequenced in a study of CD8+ T cells in alopecia areata. Noted treatment: oral pan-JAK inhibitor, 5-10 mg twice daily. Extracted RNA was reverse transcribed, and the resulting cDNA served as sequencing template. This table comes from immunoSEQ multiplex PCR, and its TCRdb copy is limited to in-frame clones, with some not included. Here the sample spans roughly 140,000 clones, roughly four fifths being singletons. This sample comprised CD8+ T cells sorted from blood, obtained at week 4, from a patient treated with tofacitinib. The receptors here all came from a human donor with alopecia areata.

The V gene is TRBV5-6, the J gene TRBJ2-2; D ambiguous. The V and J ends lost 4 bases and 4 bases respectively, with 11 bases between them. Germline V gene sequence: CDR1 SGHDT, CDR2 YYEEEE. The CDR3 runs 14 residues. As DNA, the CDR3 is TGTGCCAGCAGCCTAATGACGAGCACCGGGGAGCTGTTTTTT. Its protein is CASSLMTSTGELFF.

The chain combines TRBV10-2 with TRBJ2-5; 8 bases map to TRBD2. CDR3 length: 15 residues. The J segment lost 1 base and the V segment lost 2 bases, leaving 3 bases of the junction unmatched. Per germline, CDR1 WSHSY and CDR2 SAAADI. In DNA, the CDR3 is TGCGCCAGCAGTGAGACTAGCGGCTTCCAAGAGACCCAGTACTTC. Encoded protein: CASSETSGFQETQYF.

This rearrangement joins TRBV4-1 to TRBJ2-7, with TRBD1 matching 8 bases. CDR3 size: 14 residues. The J segment lost 0 bases and the V segment lost 5 bases, leaving 3 bases of the junction unmatched. Germline CDR1 and CDR2: MGHRA and YSYEKL. This chain's CDR3 is CASSYGQGSYEQYF. CDR3 DNA: TGCGCCAGCAGCTATGGACAGGGCTCCTACGAGCAGTACTTC.

This chain joins TRBV7-9 and TRBJ2-7, with TRBD1 matching over 7 bases. This CDR3 spans 13 amino acids. The ends lost 3 bases at V and 4 bases at J; junction bases unmatched: 3. From germline, CDR1 is SEHNR and CDR2 FQNEAQ (reference sequence). The CDR3 sequence is CASSFDREYEQYF. CDR3 DNA sequence: TGTGCCAGCAGCTTTGACAGGGAGTACGAGCAGTACTTC.

The gene calls are TRBV4-2 and TRBJ1-4; 7 nucleotides agree with TRBD1. Germline CDR1 reads LGHNA; CDR2 reads YNFKEQ. V lost 4 bases to trimming and J lost 3 bases; unmatched junction nucleotides: 8. This CDR3 comprises 16 residues. The CDR3, as DNA: TGTGCCAGCAGCCTACTTCTTGGGACAGCTAATGAAAAACTGTTTTTT. The encoded protein is CASSLLLGTANEKLFF.

The V and J genes are TRBV5-4 and TRBJ2-7; unclear D gene. The CDR3 extends over 12 amino acids. Per germline, CDR1 SGHNT and CDR2 YYREEE (reference sequence). Trimming removed 3 bases from V and 5 bases from J, with 9 bases in between. CDR3 nucleotide sequence: TGTGCCAGCAGCTCCTCTTTGGACGAGCAGTACTTC. Residues: CASSSSLDEQYF.

This chain uses TRBV7-8 with TRBJ2-7; 10 positions agree with TRBD2. Losses at the gene ends were 2 bases for V and 5 bases for J; bases not matched to a gene: 9. CDR3 size: 16 residues. Germline CDR1 and CDR2: SGHVS and FQNEAQ. The DNA for the CDR3 is TGTGCCAGCAGCTTAAGGGCTAGCGGGGGACGGGACGAGCAGTACTTC. Translated: CASSLRASGGRDEQYF.

This clone was seen a single time. The rearrangement joins TRBV9 to TRBJ2-1, with D perhaps TRBD2 (6 bases). The ends were cut back, 4 bases at V and 12 bases at J, with 17 bases in the middle. The CDR3 runs to 13 residues. Germline CDR1 reads SGDLS; CDR2 reads YYNGEE. In DNA, the CDR3 is TGTGCCAGCAGCCCTCCCGAATCCGGGGGGCAGTTCTTC. Protein product: CASSPPESGGQFF.

This chain links TRBV4-1 with TRBJ1-1, with D possibly matching TRBD1 (5 bases). V was trimmed by 1 base and J by 9 bases, leaving 21 bases between them. Germline assignment: CDR1 MGHRA and CDR2 YSYEKL. CDR3 size: 16 residues. The chain's CDR3 is CASSQGAGASRTKAFF. The CDR3 DNA follows: TGCGCCAGCAGCCAAGGGGCCGGGGCGTCTAGGACTAAAGCTTTCTTT.

The V gene is TRBV4-2, the J gene TRBJ2-5; D perhaps matches TRBD2 (6 bases). The CDR3 has 15 residues. The germline V gene encodes CDR1 LGHNA and CDR2 YNFKEQ. V lost 1 base to trimming and J lost 1 base, with 10 bases between them. The CDR3 DNA reads as TGTGCCAGCAGCCAAGGGCTTAGCGGCCAAGAGACCCAGTACTTC. Translation: CASSQGLSGQETQYF.

The rearrangement links TRBV7-2 to TRBJ2-1; 9 bases fit TRBD1. Germline CDR1 reads SGHTA; CDR2 reads FQGNSA. The CDR3 extends over 15 amino acids. Losses at the gene ends were 2 bases for V and 7 bases for J; bases not matched to a gene: 6. The CDR3 loop reads CASSLITGGSNEQFF. The CDR3 nucleotides are TGTGCCAGCAGCTTAATTACAGGGGGCTCAAATGAGCAGTTCTTC.

The chain uses TRBV7-8 and TRBJ2-3; no definite D call. Trimming stripped 5 bases from V and 3 bases from J, with 12 bases between. Germline CDR1 and CDR2: SGHVS and FQNEAQ. The CDR3 loop spans 14 amino acids. CDR3 amino acids: CASSPRRITDTQYF. In nucleotides, the CDR3 is TGTGCCAGCAGCCCCCGACGGATAACAGATACGCAGTATTTT.

This clone was recorded once. J is TRBJ2-7 and V is TRBV7-9; weak D call: TRBD2 (6 bases). The CDR3 has 16 amino acids. Looked up from germline, CDR1 is SEHNR and CDR2 is FQNEAQ (reference sequence). V gave up 5 bases and J gave up 0 bases, with 17 bases separating them. DNA of the CDR3: TGTGCCAGCAGCCCAGGACCCGGGACTGACTCCTACGAGCAGTACTTC. As protein: CASSPGPGTDSYEQYF.

The rearrangement joins TRBV7-9 to TRBJ2-1; TRBD2 matches at 12 bases. Germline values: CDR1 SEHNR, CDR2 FQNEAQ (reference sequence). V shed 6 bases, J shed 7 bases, and the junction held 7 bases outside the gene matches. This CDR3 contains 15 residues. The DNA of the CDR3 is TGTGCCAGCAGGCTAGCGGGGGGGAATCCTAATGAGCAGTTCTTC. Residues: CASRLAGGNPNEQFF.

To note about this clone: This same CDR3 is encoded by further DNA sequences in the sample. The chain couples TRBV7-9 to TRBJ2-7; D is undetermined. Germline values: CDR1 SEHNR, CDR2 FQNEAQ (reference sequence). V shed 5 bases and J shed 0 bases, with 5 bases lying between them. The CDR3 covers 12 residues. In DNA form, the CDR3 reads TGTGCCAGCAGCCCAAGCTCCTACGAGCAGTACTTC. This sequence encodes CASSPSSYEQYF.

The chain is built from TRBV10-3 and TRBJ1-5, with D uncertain. Trimming shortened V by 0 bases and J by 3 bases, and 9 bases separated the two germline ends. The CDR3 sequence is 15 residues long. Germline assignment: CDR1 ENHRY and CDR2 SYGVKD. CDR3 in DNA: TGTGCCATCAGTGAGTCGCTTACCCTCAATCAGCCCCAGCATTTT. Protein product: CAISESLTLNQPQHF.

The V and J genes are TRBV7-9 and TRBJ2-7; D possibly corresponds to TRBD1 (6 bases). This CDR3 is 16 amino acids long. With 4 bases removed from V and 7 bases from J, the gap between germline ends came to 23 bases. Germline V gene lookup returns CDR1 SEHNR and CDR2 FQNEAQ (reference sequence). The CDR3 DNA is TGTGCCAGCAGCTCCCCCGATCAGGGGAGCTACGTAGAGCAGTACTTC. It specifies CASSSPDQGSYVEQYF.

This sequence joins TRBV6-4 and TRBJ2-1; D may be TRBD2 (6 bases). The CDR3 runs to 13 residues. Germline CDR1 is MRHNA and CDR2 is SNTAGT. Trimming cost V 3 bases and J 7 bases, with 10 bases left between them. The CDR3 is CASSEFAGNEQFF. CDR3 in DNA: TGTGCCAGCAGTGAATTTGCGGGAAATGAGCAGTTCTTC.

The chain joins TRBV9 to TRBJ2-5; no clear D gene. V lost 4 bases, J lost 4 bases, and 11 bases lay in between. The CDR3 length is 13 residues. Germline V gene sequence: CDR1 SGDLS, CDR2 YYNGEE. The CDR3 loop is CASSPPRGETQYF. The CDR3 nucleotides read TGTGCCAGCAGCCCCCCCCGAGGAGAGACCCAGTACTTC.

The chain carries TRBV5-1 and TRBJ2-1, with a tentative D call TRBD2 (6 bases). The CDR3 totals 14 residues. Germline V gene data show CDR1 as SGHRS and CDR2 as YFSETQ. V gave up 0 bases and J gave up 7 bases, with 11 bases separating them. As DNA, the CDR3 is TGCGCCAGCAGCTTGGGCGGGGAAGGGAATGAGCAGTTCTTC. Protein sequence: CASSLGGEGNEQFF.

V and J are TRBV9 and TRBJ2-4; D not resolved. The CDR3 sequence is 14 residues long. V was shortened by 2 bases and J by 0 bases, with 6 bases between the two germline ends. CDR1 is SGDLS and CDR2 is YYNGEE in the germline V gene. The CDR3 here is CASSVDLAKNIQYF. CDR3 DNA sequence: TGTGCCAGCAGCGTGGATTTAGCCAAAAACATTCAGTACTTC. The entire variable domain, with the rest obtained from reference TRBV9 and TRBJ2-4, is as follows: DSGVTQTPKHLITATGQRVTLRCSPRSGDLSVYWYQQSLDQGLQFLIQYYNGEERAKGNILERFSAQQFPDLHSELNLSSLELGDSALYFCASSVDLAKNIQYFGAGTRLSVL.

The chain is built from TRBV7-2 and TRBJ2-3; the D gene is possibly TRBD2 (6 bases). The V end lost 1 base, the J end lost 1 base, and 9 bases lay between the germline ends. This CDR3 region has 15 residues. CDR1 and CDR2 (germline): SGHTA, FQGNSA. The CDR3 is CASSLGRARTDTQYF. The CDR3 nucleotides are TGTGCCAGCAGCTTAGGGAGGGCTCGCACAGATACGCAGTATTTT.

The chain recombines TRBV23-1 with TRBJ1-5; D not certain. TRBV23-1 qualifies as an ORF whose function is uncertain. CDR3 length: 11 amino acids. V lost 5 bases and J lost 4, with 3 bases in between. In DNA form, the CDR3 reads TGCGCCAGCAGTATAAATCAGCCCCAGCATTTT. Translating it yields CASSINQPQHF.

V gene TRBV7-9 combines with J gene TRBJ2-2, with unresolved D. The V end lost 5 bases, the J end lost 6 bases, and 10 bases lay between the germline ends. In germline, CDR1 is SEHNR, CDR2 FQNEAQ (reference sequence). The CDR3 totals 13 residues. The chain's CDR3 is CASSDPLSGELFF. CDR3 bases: TGTGCCAGCAGCGACCCCCTCTCCGGGGAGCTGTTTTTT.

The chain recombines TRBV29-1 with TRBJ1-1; D not resolved. The CDR3 is 11 amino acids. V was cut by 5 bases and J by 2 bases, with 6 bases left in between. Germline V gene lookup returns CDR1 SQVTM and CDR2 ANQGSEA. CDR3 residues: CSVRVNTEAFF. For the CDR3, the DNA is TGCAGCGTTCGGGTCAACACTGAAGCTTTCTTT.

This clone was observed a handful of times. This chain joins TRBV7-2 and TRBJ2-1; D may be TRBD2 (6 bases). Trimming took 5 bases from V and 9 from J, leaving 17 bases between them. Germline values: CDR1 SGHTA, CDR2 FQGNSA. The CDR3 is made up of 14 amino acids. The CDR3 region has the DNA TGTGCCAGCAGCACCGCCTCGGGGGTCCGTGAGCAGTTCTTC. It codes for CASSTASGVREQFF.

The V gene is TRBV4-1, the J gene TRBJ2-3; 12 bases are shared with TRBD2. Germline V gene data show CDR1 as MGHRA and CDR2 as YSYEKL. CDR3 size: 17 residues. The V and J ends lost 0 bases and 2 bases, in that order; junction bases with no gene match: 3. This CDR3 reads CASSQDRTSGVTDTQYF. CDR3 nucleotides: TGCGCCAGCAGCCAAGATAGGACTAGCGGGGTCACAGATACGCAGTATTTT.

As to this clone: Mismatch with germline at one junction end may stem from a read error. The chain combines TRBV27 with TRBJ1-1; the D is unclear. This CDR3 has 13 residues. The germline CDR1 and CDR2 sequences are MNHEY and SMNVEV (reference sequence). The CDR3: CVSRLGRAAEAFF. The CDR3, as DNA: TGTGTCAGCAGACTAGGGAGGGCCGCTGAAGCTTTCTTT.

The CDR3 bases are TGCGCCAGCCGAAACTCCCCTGGGACAGGGGATGGAGGCTACACCTTC. It specifies CASRNSPGTGDGGYTF. The rearrangement uses TRBV5-1 and TRBJ1-2; 10 bases fit TRBD1. The CDR3 is 16 residues long. Per germline, CDR1 SGHRS and CDR2 YFSETQ. J lost 8 bases, V lost 7 bases, and 17 bases had no gene match.

This chain joins TRBV9 and TRBJ2-4; 7 bases agree with TRBD1. This CDR3 comprises 16 residues. CDR1 is SGDLS and CDR2 is YYNGEE in the germline V gene. Trimming at V came to 3 bases and at J to 3 bases, leaving 9 bases not matched to a gene. In nucleotides, the CDR3 is TGTGCCAGCAGCGGATCACCTGGGACAGACAAAAACATTCAGTACTTC. Translation gives CASSGSPGTDKNIQYF.

This clone was observed once. The chain couples TRBV5-5 to TRBJ2-7, with TRBD1 as a possible D gene (6 bases). The CDR3 spans 13 residues. CDR1 and CDR2 (germline): SGHKS, YYEKEE (reference sequence). Trimming took 5 bases from V and 5 from J, leaving 14 bases between them. The CDR3 is CASSPQGRDEQYF. CDR3 nucleotide sequence: TGTGCCAGCAGTCCTCAGGGGCGCGACGAGCAGTACTTC. Full variable domain (missing parts from reference TRBV5-5 and TRBJ2-7): DAGVTQSPTHLIKTRGQQVTLRCSPISGHKSVSWYQQVLGQGPQFIFQYYEKEERGRGNFPDRFSARQFPNYSSELNVNALLLGDSALYLCASSPQGRDEQYFGPGTRLTVT.

The chain uses TRBV5-6 and TRBJ2-5; possible D gene TRBD2, 6 bases. Trimming left V 1 base short and J 5 bases short, with 18 bases between. Germline CDR1 SGHDT, CDR2 YYEEEE. This CDR3 contains 16 residues. The CDR3 sequence is CASSLIGYGGGETQYF. In DNA, the CDR3 is TGTGCCAGCAGCTTGATAGGTTACGGGGGAGGTGAGACCCAGTACTTC.